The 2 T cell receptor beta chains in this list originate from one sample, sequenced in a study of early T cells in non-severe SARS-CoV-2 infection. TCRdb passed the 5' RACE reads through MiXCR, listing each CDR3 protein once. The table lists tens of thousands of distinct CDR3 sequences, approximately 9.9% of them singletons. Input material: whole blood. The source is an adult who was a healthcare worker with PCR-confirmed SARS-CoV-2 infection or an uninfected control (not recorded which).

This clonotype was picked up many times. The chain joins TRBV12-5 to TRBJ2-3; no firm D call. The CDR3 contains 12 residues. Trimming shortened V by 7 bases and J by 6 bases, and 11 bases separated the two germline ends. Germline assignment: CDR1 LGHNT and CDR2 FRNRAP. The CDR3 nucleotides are TGTGCTAGTGCCAATCTTATGGATACGCAGTATTTT. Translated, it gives CASANLMDTQYF.

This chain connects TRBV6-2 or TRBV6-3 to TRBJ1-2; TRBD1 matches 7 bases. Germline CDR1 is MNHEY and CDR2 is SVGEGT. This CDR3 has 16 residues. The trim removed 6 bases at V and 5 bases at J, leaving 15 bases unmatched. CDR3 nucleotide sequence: TGTGCCAGCAGGCCACTCACCGGGACAGCTCTTTATGGCTACACCTTC. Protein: CASRPLTGTALYGYTF.